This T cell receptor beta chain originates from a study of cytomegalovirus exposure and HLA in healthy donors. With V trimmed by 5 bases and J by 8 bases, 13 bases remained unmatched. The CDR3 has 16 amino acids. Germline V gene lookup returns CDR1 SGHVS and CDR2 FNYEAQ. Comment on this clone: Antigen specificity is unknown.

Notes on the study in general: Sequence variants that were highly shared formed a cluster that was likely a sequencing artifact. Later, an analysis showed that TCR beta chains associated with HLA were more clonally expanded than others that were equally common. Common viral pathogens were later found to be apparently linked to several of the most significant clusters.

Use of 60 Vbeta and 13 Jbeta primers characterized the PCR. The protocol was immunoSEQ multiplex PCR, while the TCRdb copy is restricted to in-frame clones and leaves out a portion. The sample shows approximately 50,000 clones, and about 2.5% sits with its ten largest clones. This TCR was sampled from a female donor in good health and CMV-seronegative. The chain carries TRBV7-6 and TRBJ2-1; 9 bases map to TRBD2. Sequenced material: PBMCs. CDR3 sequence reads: CASSHLAGERGDEQFF. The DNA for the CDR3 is TGTGCCAGCAGCCATTTAGCGGGAGAACGTGGCGATGAGCAGTTCTTC.